The text below deals with one T cell receptor beta chain. The antigen is unknown. Repertoires were generated with immunoSEQ multiplex PCR, while TCRdb's copy carries only in-frame clones and drops some. The sample lists some 150,000 clones, roughly 90% occurring once. The data originate from a study of T cell responses to AZD1222 COVID-19 vaccine. Whole-study findings and limits: The peak T cell response came first, and repertoires were sampled only after it.

V was clipped by 7 bases and J by 3 bases, with 9 bases between them. CDR3 size: 12 residues. Germline loops: CDR1 MNHEY, CDR2 SVGAGI. The sequence was obtained from an adult who received the AZD1222 COVID-19 vaccine. The sequenced sample was peripheral blood, obtained 28 days after the second AZD1222 dose. The chain employs TRBV6-5 and TRBJ1-1; unclear D gene. The CDR3 region is CASTGTYTEAFF. The CDR3 DNA sequence: TGTGCCAGCACCGGAACATACACTGAAGCTTTCTTT.